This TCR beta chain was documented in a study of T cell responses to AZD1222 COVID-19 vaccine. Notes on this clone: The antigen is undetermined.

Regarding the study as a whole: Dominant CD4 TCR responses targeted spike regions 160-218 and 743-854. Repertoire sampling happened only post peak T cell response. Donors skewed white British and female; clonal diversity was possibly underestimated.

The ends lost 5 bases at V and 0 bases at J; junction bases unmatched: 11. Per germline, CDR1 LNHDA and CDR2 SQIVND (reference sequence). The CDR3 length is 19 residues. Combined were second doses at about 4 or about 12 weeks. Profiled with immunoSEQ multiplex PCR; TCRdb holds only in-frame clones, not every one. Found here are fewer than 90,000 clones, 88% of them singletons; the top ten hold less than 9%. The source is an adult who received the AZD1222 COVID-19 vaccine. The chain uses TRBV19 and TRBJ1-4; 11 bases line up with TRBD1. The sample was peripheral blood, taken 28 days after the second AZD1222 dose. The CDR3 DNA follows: TGTGCCAGTAGTCCCCGTGGACAGGGGGCTGTAGCAACTAATGAAAAACTGTTTTTT. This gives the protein CASSPRGQGAVATNEKLFF.